A single sample gave rise to the 19 T cell receptor beta chains below, sequenced in a study of CD8+ T cells in alopecia areata. RNA extraction was followed by reverse transcription into cDNA, which acted as the sequencing template. Produced via immunoSEQ multiplex PCR; TCRdb's table is partial and in-frame only. The table shows approximately 180,000 clones, with 65% to 75% occurring only once. The input for sequencing was CD8+ T cells sorted from blood, taken at week 0. The receptor source for this set is a human donor with alopecia areata.

The chain combines TRBV29-1 with TRBJ1-1; the D gene is possibly TRBD1 (5 bases). Germline loops: CDR1 SQVTM, CDR2 ANQGSEA. The CDR3 sequence is 15 residues long. Trimming removed 6 bases at V and 1 base at J, with 18 bases between. CDR3 sequence reads: CSVDSGGIWNTEAFF. CDR3 in DNA: TGCAGCGTGGATAGCGGGGGAATCTGGAACACTGAAGCTTTCTTT.

This chain joins TRBV29-1 and TRBJ1-2; 7 nucleotides agree with TRBD1. The length of the CDR3 is 17 residues. V dropped 4 bases and J dropped 2; count of bases not matched to a gene: 16. The germline CDR1 and CDR2 sequences are SQVTM and ANQGSEA. CDR3 nucleotides: TGCAGCGTTGTGGTTCCCGTAATACAGGGGCCCAACTATGGCTACACCTTC. Translated: CSVVVPVIQGPNYGYTF.

This clone has more than one count but fewer than ten. The rearrangement uses TRBV25-1 and TRBJ1-2; no clear D. Between the trimmed V and J ends, which lost 0 bases and 8 bases, there was a span of 10 bases. CDR3 length: 13 residues. Germline CDR1 reads MGHDK; CDR2 reads SYGVNS. DNA of the CDR3: TGTGCCAGCAGTGAATATATCACGGGAGGCTACACCTTC. This encodes CASSEYITGGYTF.

V and J are TRBV15 and TRBJ1-2; TRBD1 matches 7 bases. There are 15 residues in the CDR3. J lost 3 bases, V lost 2 bases, and 6 bases had no gene match. Germline V gives CDR1 LNHNV, CDR2 YYDKDF (reference sequence). The CDR3 reads CATSRRTGLDYGYTF. The CDR3 nucleotides read TGTGCCACCAGCAGACGGACAGGTCTTGACTATGGCTACACCTTC. Together with reference TRBV15 and TRBJ1-2, the CDR3 gives the full variable domain: DAMVIQNPRYQVTQFGKPVTLSCSQTLNHNVMYWYQQKSSQAPKLLFHYYDKDFNNEADTPDNFQSRRPNTSFCFLDIRSPGLGDTAMYLCATSRRTGLDYGYTFGSGTRLTVV.

The chain joins TRBV6-5 to TRBJ2-3, with 7 positions matching TRBD2. This CDR3 region has 13 residues. V was clipped by 8 bases and J by 5 bases; unmatched bases: 7. In germline, CDR1 is MNHEY, CDR2 SVGAGI. CDR3 nucleotides: TGTGCCAGCGGGAAGCGGGGTAGAGATACGCAGTATTTT. Its protein product is CASGKRGRDTQYF.

The CDR3 protein is CASQTGVGQPQHF. The CDR3, as DNA: TGTGCCAGCCAGACAGGGGTCGGTCAGCCCCAGCATTTT. This chain links TRBV2 with TRBJ1-5; TRBD1 aligns across 8 bases. Losses at the gene ends were 8 bases for V and 6 bases for J; bases not matched to a gene: 6. This CDR3 is 13 amino acids long. Germline lookup yields CDR1 SNHLY and CDR2 FYNNEI.

The chain has TRBV5-6 and TRBJ2-7; no clear D gene. The CDR3 contains 12 residues. Germline CDR1 is SGHDT and CDR2 is YYEEEE. Trimming shortened V by 2 bases and J by 3 bases, and 6 bases separated the two germline ends. The CDR3 reads CASSFSFYEQYF. The CDR3 DNA follows: TGTGCCAGCAGCTTTTCCTTCTACGAGCAGTACTTC.

The genes are TRBV29-1 and TRBJ1-5, with D unresolved. The CDR3 runs 12 residues. Trimming stripped 2 bases from V and 2 bases from J, with 4 bases between. Germline V gives CDR1 SQVTM, CDR2 ANQGSEA. The CDR3 here is CSVESGNQPQHF. In DNA form, the CDR3 reads TGCAGCGTTGAATCTGGCAATCAGCCCCAGCATTTT.

The chain uses TRBV5-5 and TRBJ1-5; D is unresolved. The CDR3 length is 15 residues. V was trimmed by 1 base and J by 6 bases, leaving 14 bases between them. The germline V gene encodes CDR1 SGHKS and CDR2 YYEKEE (reference sequence). CDR3 sequence: CASSLRSGYPQPQHF. CDR3 DNA: TGTGCCAGCAGCTTGAGGTCTGGGTACCCTCAGCCCCAGCATTTT.

The V gene is TRBV6-1, the J gene TRBJ1-1, with 7 bases matching TRBD1. With V trimmed by 8 bases and J by 2 bases, 11 bases remained unmatched. The CDR3 sequence is 15 residues long. CDR1 is MNHNS, CDR2 SASEGT, per germline. The CDR3 loop is CASGTPRQGNTEAFF. CDR3 nucleotides: TGTGCCAGCGGGACTCCTCGACAGGGCAACACTGAAGCTTTCTTT.

This clone occurred a few times. CDR3 in DNA: TGTGCCAGTAGTATAGGGAGCTCTGGGGCCAACGTCCTGACTTTC. This sequence encodes CASSIGSSGANVLTF. The rearrangement links TRBV19 to TRBJ2-6; D not certain. Germline loops: CDR1 LNHDA, CDR2 SQIVND (reference sequence). Trimming shortened V by 1 base and J by 0 bases, and 4 bases separated the two germline ends. The CDR3 runs 15 residues.

V is TRBV5-1 and J is TRBJ2-1; TRBD1 aligns across 9 bases. Germline CDR1 reads SGHRS; CDR2 reads YFSETQ. Trimming removed 9 bases from V and 7 bases from J; junction bases left unmatched: 5. The CDR3 has 12 residues. This CDR3 is CATGTGRNEQFF. CDR3 sequence (DNA): TGCGCCACCGGGACAGGGAGGAATGAGCAGTTCTTC.

This clone was recorded a few times. The rearrangement uses TRBV6-5 and TRBJ1-5; D uncertain. V dropped 6 bases and J dropped 2 bases, with 14 bases sitting between them. CDR1 MNHEY and CDR2 SVGAGI come from the germline V gene. This CDR3 comprises 15 residues. The CDR3 spells CASSPGGTGNQPQHF. DNA for the CDR3: TGTGCCAGCAGCCCCGGCGGCACGGGCAATCAGCCCCAGCATTTT.

Details on this clone: Other DNA sequences in this sample translate to the same CDR3. J is TRBJ2-6 and V is TRBV5-6; D is ambiguous. The CDR3 is made up of 15 amino acids. V lost 0 bases to trimming and J lost 1 base, with 5 bases between them. Germline V gene lookup returns CDR1 SGHDT and CDR2 YYEEEE. The CDR3: CASSLVGSGANVLTF. The DNA for the CDR3 is TGTGCCAGCAGCTTGGTAGGATCTGGGGCCAACGTCCTGACTTTC.

This sequence joins TRBV6-5 and TRBJ2-7, with D perhaps TRBD2 (5 bases). V was cut by 6 bases and J by 3 bases, with 12 bases left in between. The CDR3 covers 13 residues. CDR1 is MNHEY, CDR2 SVGAGI, per germline. The CDR3 nucleotides read TGTGCCAGCAGGGCGACTACCCTCTACGAGCAGTACTTC. It is translated as CASRATTLYEQYF.

This clone was counted once. The J gene is TRBJ2-5, the V gene TRBV13, with 12 bases identical to TRBD2. The CDR3 spans 16 residues. Per germline, CDR1 PRHDT and CDR2 FYEKMQ (reference sequence). J gave up 5 bases and V 4 bases, and 8 bases lay outside the gene matches. The CDR3, as DNA: TGTGCCAGCAGCTCCTCTAGCGGGGGGGCCCGGGAGACCCAGTACTTC. Encoded protein: CASSSSSGGARETQYF.

The chain combines TRBV19 with TRBJ1-5; D uncertain. Germline values: CDR1 LNHDA, CDR2 SQIVND (reference sequence). CDR3 length: 15 amino acids. Trimming shortened V by 0 bases and J by 8 bases, and 14 bases separated the two germline ends. The CDR3 region is CASSIDLGRTKPQHF. DNA for the CDR3: TGTGCCAGTAGTATAGATCTGGGCAGAACGAAGCCCCAGCATTTT. The variable domain in full, completed from reference TRBV19 and TRBJ1-5, reads DGGITQSPKYLFRKEGQNVTLSCEQNLNHDAMYWYRQDPGQGLRLIYYSQIVNDFQKGDIAEGYSVSREKKESFPLTVTSAQKNPTAFYLCASSIDLGRTKPQHFGDGTRLSIL.

The chain uses TRBV29-1 and TRBJ2-1; D uncertain. Germline values: CDR1 SQVTM, CDR2 ANQGSEA. V gave up 1 base and J gave up 4 bases, with 2 bases separating them. CDR3 length: 11 residues. The CDR3 here is CSVEGYNEQFF. In DNA form, the CDR3 reads TGCAGCGTTGAAGGGTACAATGAGCAGTTCTTC.

The chain has TRBV19 and TRBJ1-1, with TRBD1 matching 8 bases. V gave up 5 bases and J gave up 13 bases; unmatched junction bases: 12. Germline CDR1 LNHDA, CDR2 SQIVND (reference sequence). The CDR3 spans 13 residues. CDR3 loop: CASSGQGRDFGFF. In DNA form, the CDR3 reads TGTGCCAGTAGTGGACAGGGAAGGGATTTCGGTTTCTTT.